This is a list of T cell receptor beta chains from one sample in a study of blood T cell repertoires in COVID-19. Profiled with immunoSEQ multiplex PCR; TCRdb holds only in-frame clones, not every one. In the table there are some 55,000 clones, roughly four fifths of which are singletons. The sequencing input was peripheral blood. All receptors derive from a woman aged 55-70 years with acute or convalescent COVID-19. CDR3s include the opening cysteine and the closing phenylalanine or tryptophan. A D gene is named only where the DNA matches it firmly. Size tells how often a clone was seen (once, few, many) or the class of an expanded clone, and some rows leave it out.

J: TRBJ2-1
V: TRBV19
size: -
D: TRBD2
DNA: TGTGCCAGTAGTCTCACTTCCGGGACTAGCAGCCATGAGCAGTTCTTC
CDR3: CASSLTSGTSSHEQFF

J: TRBJ2-2
V: TRBV11-2
size: -
D: -
DNA: TGTGCCAGCAGCTATCGACAGTCGACCCTCTTGGGTAACACCGGGGAGCTGTTTTTT
CDR3: CASSYRQSTLLGNTGELFF

J: TRBJ2-1
V: TRBV7-9
size: -
D: TRBD1
DNA: TGTGCCAGCACCTTGACAGGGCCCAATGAGCAGTTCTTC
CDR3: CASTLTGPNEQFF

J: TRBJ2-7
V: TRBV5-1
size: few
D: TRBD1
DNA: TGCGCCAGCAGCTTTCGGGGACAGGGTGCGGGCGAGCAGTACTTC
CDR3: CASSFRGQGAGEQYF

J: TRBJ2-3
V: TRBV10-3
size: -
D: -
DNA: TGTGCCATCAGTGAGTCGTCTAGGAGCACAGATACGCAGTATTTT
CDR3: CAISESSRSTDTQYF

J: TRBJ1-1
V: TRBV7-9
size: -
D: -
DNA: TGTGTCAGCAGGATGGACAGAATGAACACTGAAGCTTTCTTT
CDR3: CVSRMDRMNTEAFF

J: TRBJ2-5
V: TRBV5-5
size: few
D: -
DNA: TGTGCCAGCAGCCCTGGGCTTATAAGGATGCAAGAGACCCAGTACTTC
CDR3: CASSPGLIRMQETQYF

J: TRBJ1-2
V: TRBV6-5
size: -
D: -
DNA: TGTGCCAGCAGTTACGATCGGACAAACTATGGCTACACCTTC
CDR3: CASSYDRTNYGYTF

J: TRBJ1-3
V: TRBV5-1
size: -
D: -
DNA: TGCGCCAGCAGCTTGGCGGGCCTTGGCCTGGGAGGCACCATATATTTT
CDR3: CASSLAGLGLGGTIYF

J: TRBJ2-5
V: TRBV5-5
size: -
D: TRBD2
DNA: TGTGCCAGCAGCACAGCGGGACTAGCGGGGGAAGAGACCCAGTACTTC
CDR3: CASSTAGLAGEETQYF

J: TRBJ1-2
V: TRBV27
size: -
D: TRBD1
DNA: TGTGCCAGCATCCATGGGACAGGGACCACCTTCGACTACTATGGCTACACCTTC
CDR3: CASIHGTGTTFDYYGYTF

J: TRBJ1-3
V: TRBV14
size: -
D: -
DNA: TGTGCCAGCAGCCAACATGTCGGGGGGCGAGGCTCTGGAAACACCATATATTTT
CDR3: CASSQHVGGRGSGNTIYF

J: TRBJ2-7
V: TRBV5-4
size: -
D: TRBD2
DNA: TGTGCCAGCAGCTCGACTAGCGGGAGTCCCTACGAGCAGTACTTC
CDR3: CASSSTSGSPYEQYF

J: TRBJ1-2
V: TRBV29-1
size: -
D: -
DNA: TGCAGCGTTGAGGGCAAACACAGGGTTAGTGGCTACACCTTC
CDR3: CSVEGKHRVSGYTF

J: TRBJ1-1
V: TRBV28
size: -
D: -
DNA: TGTGCCAGCAGTATCTCGACAGGTAGAACTGAAGCTTTCTTT
CDR3: CASSISTGRTEAFF

J: TRBJ1-4
V: TRBV4-1
size: -
D: -
DNA: TGCGCCAGCAGCCATCTCGGGGGGGTAGGGGAAAAACTGTTTTTT
CDR3: CASSHLGGVGEKLFF

J: TRBJ2-3
V: TRBV5-1
size: -
D: TRBD2
DNA: TGCGCCAGCAGCTTGGCCTCGCGGGGGGGCCCAGATACGCAGTATTTT
CDR3: CASSLASRGGPDTQYF

J: TRBJ1-2
V: TRBV9
size: -
D: -
DNA: TGTGCCAGCAGCGCTTCAGGGACTAATGGCTACACCTTC
CDR3: CASSASGTNGYTF

J: TRBJ2-3
V: TRBV29-1
size: -
D: TRBD2
DNA: TGCAGCGTTGAAACAGAAGTTCGGTCGTCGGGGGGAAGGAGTTTTGTGCCTCGCACAGATACGCAGTATTTT
CDR3: CSVETEVRSSGGRSFVPRTDTQYF

J: TRBJ1-1
V: TRBV3-1/TRBV3-2
size: -
D: TRBD1
DNA: TGTGCCAGCAGCTCCTACAGGGGGAACACTGAAGCTTTCTTT
CDR3: CASSSYRGNTEAFF

J: TRBJ1-5
V: TRBV21-1
size: -
D: -
DNA: TGTGCCAACAAGCTGCGCGACAGGGGGCGCGAAAAACATAGCAATCAGCCCCAGCATTTT
CDR3: CANKLRDRGREKHSNQPQHF

J: TRBJ2-1
V: TRBV18
size: -
D: TRBD2
DNA: TGTGCCAGCTCACCACTTATAGCGGGTTCTAACAATGAGCAGTTCTTC
CDR3: CASSPLIAGSNNEQFF

J: TRBJ2-1
V: TRBV27
size: -
D: TRBD2
DNA: TGTGCCAGCAGTCCCTGGGCGGGAGGGAATGAGCAGTTCTTC
CDR3: CASSPWAGGNEQFF

J: TRBJ2-5
V: TRBV5-4
size: -
D: TRBD2
DNA: TGTGCCAGCAGCTTACTGGCGGGGGGTTTGGAGACCCAGTACTTC
CDR3: CASSLLAGGLETQYF

J: TRBJ2-7
V: TRBV11-2
size: -
D: -
DNA: TGTGCCAGCAGCCTGCAGGGCTACGAGCAGTACTTC
CDR3: CASSLQGYEQYF

J: TRBJ1-1
V: TRBV19
size: -
D: TRBD1
DNA: TGTGCCAGTAGTATAGATTTGACAGGGGGATGGACTGAAGCTTTCTTT
CDR3: CASSIDLTGGWTEAFF

J: TRBJ2-5
V: TRBV6-2/TRBV6-3
size: -
D: -
DNA: TGTGCCAGCAGCTCCCCTGCGGGGTCAAAAGAGACCCAGTACTTC
CDR3: CASSSPAGSKETQYF

J: TRBJ1-2
V: TRBV5-4
size: once
D: -
DNA: TGTGCCAGCAGCTTGGGCAGGGATCCTAGGGGCTACACCTTC
CDR3: CASSLGRDPRGYTF

J: TRBJ2-7
V: TRBV3-1/TRBV3-2
size: -
D: TRBD2
DNA: TGTGCCAGCAGCAAAGGACTAGCGGGAACACGCGAGCAGTACTTC
CDR3: CASSKGLAGTREQYF

J: TRBJ1-1
V: TRBV2
size: -
D: TRBD1
DNA: TGTGCCAGTCGTTTAAGGACAGGGTTGAACACTGAAGTTTTCTTT
CDR3: CASRLRTGLNTEVFF

J: TRBJ1-5
V: TRBV5-5
size: -
D: TRBD1
DNA: TGTGCCAGCAGCTGGGGGACAGGGGGACAGCCCCAGCATTTT
CDR3: CASSWGTGGQPQHF

J: TRBJ2-5
V: TRBV6-4
size: -
D: -
DNA: TGTGCCAGCAGTAATGACAGCCCCAAAGAGACCCAGTACTTC
CDR3: CASSNDSPKETQYF